The 17 T cell receptor beta chains below come from one sample, sequenced in a study of blood T cell repertoires in COVID-19. Sequenced by immunoSEQ multiplex PCR; TCRdb stores in-frame clones only, minus some. Here the sample spans approximately 150,000 clones, about 81% being singletons. The specimen sequenced was PBMCs or T cells enriched from blood (not recorded which). These receptors came from a man aged 35 to 55 with acute COVID-19.

This rearrangement joins TRBV6-7 to TRBJ1-4; D remains unclear. TRBV6-7 is placed among ORFs of uncertain function. The CDR3 runs 14 residues. V lost 4 bases to trimming and J lost 2 bases, with 8 bases between them. This CDR3 is CASSSRHTNEKLFF. CDR3 DNA: TGTGCCAGCAGTTCCAGGCACACTAATGAAAAACTGTTTTTT.

This clone was detected only a few times. The rearrangement links TRBV11-2 to TRBJ1-6; possibly TRBD1 for D (5 bases). Looked up from germline, CDR1 is SGHAT and CDR2 is FQNNGV. The CDR3 runs 15 residues. V was cut by 5 bases and J by 6 bases, with 14 bases left in between. In DNA, the CDR3 is TGTGCCAGCAGCCGTACGTGGGGCTCTAATTCACCCCTCCACTTT. Translating it yields CASSRTWGSNSPLHF.

The chain links TRBV6-5 to TRBJ2-1; 7 bases are shared with TRBD2. The CDR3 is made up of 15 amino acids. Germline CDR1 reads MNHEY; CDR2 reads SVGAGI. With V trimmed by 8 bases and J by 4 bases, 11 bases remained unmatched. In DNA, the CDR3 is TGTGCCAGCGTTTACCCGGGGGGACTGTACAATGAGCAGTTCTTC. Its translation is CASVYPGGLYNEQFF.

V and J are TRBV2 and TRBJ1-6; 7 bases are a match to TRBD1. The CDR3 is 14 residues long. Unmatched junction bases numbered 10, after V lost 7 bases and J lost 10 bases. CDR1 SNHLY and CDR2 FYNNEI come from the germline V gene. As DNA, the CDR3 is TGTGCCAGCACCGCTCGCCAGGGGGACTCACCCCTCCACTTT. Encoded protein: CASTARQGDSPLHF.

Concerning this clone: One end of the junction fails to match germline, which may point to a read error. V usage is TRBV7-7 and J usage is TRBJ2-7; tentative D call: TRBD2 (6 bases). The germline V gene has CDR1 SSHAT and CDR2 FNYEAQ (reference sequence). The CDR3 has 15 residues. The CDR3: CASSPDTGTSLQQYF. The CDR3 region has the DNA TGTGCTAGCAGCCCGGACACGGGTACTAGCTTACAGCAGTACTTC.

The V and J genes are TRBV6-5 and TRBJ1-1; possibly TRBD1 for D (6 bases). Germline values: CDR1 MNHEY, CDR2 SVGAGI. The V and J ends lost 7 bases and 5 bases respectively, with 14 bases between them. The CDR3 is 13 residues long. The CDR3 bases are TGTGCCAGCAACCCACAGGGTTGGACTGAAGCTTTCTTT. This gives the protein CASNPQGWTEAFF.

The chain links TRBV30 to TRBJ1-2; possible D gene TRBD1, 6 bases. The CDR3 is 11 residues long. Trimming left V 2 bases short and J 8 bases short, with 9 bases between. CDR1 is GTSNPN, CDR2 SVGIG, per germline (reference sequence). CDR3: CAWSRGHGYTF. CDR3 DNA sequence: TGTGCCTGGAGTAGGGGACACGGCTACACCTTC. The full variable domain, completed using reference TRBV30 and TRBJ1-2, is SQTIHQWPATLVQPVGSPLSLECTVEGTSNPNLYWYRQAAGRGLQLLFYSVGIGQISSEVPQNLSASRPQDRQFILSSKKLLLSDSGFYLCAWSRGHGYTFGSGTRLTVV.

V gene TRBV6-5 combines with J gene TRBJ2-1; weak D call: TRBD2 (6 bases). The CDR3 has 16 amino acids. Germline loops: CDR1 MNHEY, CDR2 SVGAGI. V was clipped by 0 bases and J by 8 bases, with 17 bases between them. The CDR3 reads CASSYSTGGVGDEQFF. The CDR3 bases are TGTGCCAGCAGTTACTCGACCGGAGGGGTGGGGGATGAGCAGTTCTTC.

This clone was seen once. The V and J genes are TRBV6-5 and TRBJ2-1; TRBD2 agrees at 10 bases. CDR3 length equals 15 residues. With V trimmed by 7 bases and J by 8 bases, 11 bases remained unmatched. The germline CDR1 and CDR2 sequences are MNHEY and SVGAGI. CDR3 nucleotides: TGTGCCAGCACACCAAGCGGGGGGGCTTTAGATGAGCAGTTCTTC. It specifies CASTPSGGALDEQFF.

The chain has TRBV7-9 and TRBJ1-6; 7 nucleotides align to TRBD1. Germline CDR1 is SEHNR and CDR2 is FQNEAQ (reference sequence). The length of the CDR3 is 14 residues. V lost 5 bases to trimming and J lost 5 bases; unmatched junction nucleotides: 3. This chain's CDR3 is CASSQTGNNSPLHF. The CDR3 nucleotides read TGTGCCAGCAGCCAGACAGGGAATAATTCACCCCTCCACTTT.

The chain recombines TRBV24-1 with TRBJ2-7; 10 bases fit TRBD1. Germline values: CDR1 KGHDR, CDR2 SFDVKD. The junction had 12 bases not matched to a gene; V was cut back by 5 bases and J by 6 bases. CDR3 length equals 16 residues. Here the CDR3 reads CATSGSLGTGVSEQYF. CDR3 nucleotides: TGTGCCACCAGTGGGAGCTTAGGGACAGGGGTTAGCGAGCAGTACTTC.

This chain uses TRBV14 with TRBJ1-2; D ambiguous. This CDR3 comprises 14 residues. Germline V gives CDR1 SGHDN, CDR2 FVKESK. V lost 1 base to trimming and J lost 4 bases, with 10 bases between them. This chain's CDR3 is CASSQGRWGYGYTF. As DNA, the CDR3 is TGTGCCAGCAGCCAAGGGAGGTGGGGCTATGGCTACACCTTC.

The J gene is TRBJ1-1, the V gene TRBV30; D may be TRBD1 (6 bases). The V and J ends lost 5 bases and 3 bases respectively, with 16 bases between them. From germline, CDR1 is GTSNPN and CDR2 SVGIG (reference sequence). CDR3 length: 14 residues. The CDR3 here is CAWDTGTSYTEAFF. For the CDR3, the DNA is TGTGCCTGGGATACCGGGACATCCTACACTGAAGCTTTCTTT. Complete variable domain (other parts from reference TRBV30 and TRBJ1-1): SQTIHQWPATLVQPVGSPLSLECTVEGTSNPNLYWYRQAAGRGLQLLFYSVGIGQISSEVPQNLSASRPQDRQFILSSKKLLLSDSGFYLCAWDTGTSYTEAFFGQGTRLTVV.

This clone was detected once. In DNA, the CDR3 is TGTGCCAGTAGTATCCTGGAGATGGAGGGCGAGCAGTACTTC. Amino acid sequence: CASSILEMEGEQYF. The chain employs TRBV19 and TRBJ2-7, with a weak D call TRBD2 (6 bases). V dropped 3 bases and J dropped 6 bases, with 15 bases sitting between them. This CDR3 is 14 amino acids long. The germline V gene encodes CDR1 LNHDA and CDR2 SQIVND (reference sequence). Full variable domain (rest looked up from reference TRBV19 and TRBJ2-7): DGGITQSPKYLFRKEGQNVTLSCEQNLNHDAMYWYRQDPGQGLRLIYYSQIVNDFQKGDIAEGYSVSREKKESFPLTVTSAQKNPTAFYLCASSILEMEGEQYFGPGTRLTVT.

The rearrangement uses TRBV5-1 and TRBJ1-5, with D maybe TRBD1 (6 bases). The CDR3 length is 13 residues. V was clipped by 4 bases and J by 4 bases, with 9 bases between them. CDR1 and CDR2 from the germline V gene are SGHRS and YFSETQ. This chain's CDR3 is CASSMQGNQPQHF. In DNA, the CDR3 is TGCGCCAGCAGCATGCAGGGGAATCAGCCCCAGCATTTT. Variable domain in full (rest from reference TRBV5-1 and TRBJ1-5): KAGVTQTPRYLIKTRGQQVTLSCSPISGHRSVSWYQQTPGQGLQFLFEYFSETQRNKGNFPGRFSGRQFSNSRSEMNVSTLELGDSALYLCASSMQGNQPQHFGDGTRLSIL.

The rearrangement joins TRBV10-3 to TRBJ1-1; D is uncertain. Per the germline V gene, CDR1 is ENHRY and CDR2 is SYGVKD. The CDR3 covers 13 residues. V lost 3 bases and J 3 bases, leaving 8 bases between the germline ends. The CDR3 region is CAISDRRDTEAFF. Here the CDR3 DNA reads TGTGCCATCAGTGACCGACGGGACACTGAAGCTTTCTTT.

DNA for the CDR3: TGTGCCAGTAGTCCCGGAGACAGGGACGGCTACACCTTC. Protein sequence: CASSPGDRDGYTF. The rearrangement uses TRBV19 and TRBJ1-2; the match to TRBD1 covers 7 bases. The CDR3 consists of 13 residues. Germline trimming cut 5 bases from V and 8 bases from J; bases unmatched to any gene: 8. Per the germline V gene, CDR1 is LNHDA and CDR2 is SQIVND (reference sequence).